This TCR beta chain was observed in a study of blood T cell repertoires in COVID-19. As for the study in general: The cDNA or gDNA used as material had been derived from T cells, B-cell-depleted T cells, or PBMCs.

This CDR3 spans 18 amino acids. Trimming removed 4 bases from V and 0 bases from J, with 18 bases in between. The V gene's germline CDR1 is ENHRY and CDR2 SYGVKD. The protocol was immunoSEQ multiplex PCR, while the TCRdb copy is restricted to in-frame clones and leaves out a portion. This sample has fewer than 200,000 clones, with 83% found just once. V gene TRBV10-3 combines with J gene TRBJ2-2; weak D call: TRBD2 (5 bases). The TCR comes from a woman older than 75 with acute or convalescent COVID-19. The sequenced material came from peripheral blood. This CDR3 reads CAISVLPGGGTNTGELFF. The CDR3 DNA is TGTGCCATCAGTGTCCTACCGGGTGGAGGAACGAACACCGGGGAGCTGTTTTTT.